One and the same sample provided the 21 T cell receptor beta chains below, sequenced in a study of shared clonotypes between healthy human individuals. The assay was immunoSEQ multiplex PCR, and TCRdb's table has in-frame clones only and misses some. The sample yields over 1.5 million clones, under 99% seen once. Material: naive CD4+ T cells sorted from blood. As to subset: CD45RA+ positively selected. All receptors come from a man aged 25-45 years in good health.

This chain connects TRBV7-7 to TRBJ2-6; 8 nucleotides line up with TRBD2. Germline CDR1 is SSHAT and CDR2 is FNYEAQ (reference sequence). This CDR3 is built from 20 residues. The junction had 14 bases not matched to a gene; V was cut back by 2 bases and J by 2 bases. The CDR3 bases are TGTGCCAGCAGCTTAACTCCAGGACCGGGAGGGCCAACTGGGGCCAACGTCCTGACTTTC. This encodes CASSLTPGPGGPTGANVLTF.

This clone has just one count. The gene calls are TRBV7-6 and TRBJ2-7; 9 nucleotides line up with TRBD1. J was trimmed by 4 bases and V by 5 bases; bases with no gene match: 3. CDR1 SGHVS and CDR2 FNYEAQ come from the germline V gene. The CDR3 sequence is 13 residues long. CDR3 sequence reads: CASSRQGGYEQYF. DNA for the CDR3: TGTGCCAGCAGCCGACAGGGGGGGTACGAGCAGTACTTC.

V and J are TRBV4-3 and TRBJ2-7, with 8 bases that match TRBD1. The J segment lost 2 bases and the V segment lost 6 bases, leaving 6 bases of the junction unmatched. Germline V gene data show CDR1 as LGHNA and CDR2 as YSLEER. The CDR3 sequence is 14 residues long. The CDR3 is CASSRDRSTYEQYF. The CDR3 DNA sequence: TGCGCCAGCAGTCGGGACAGGTCGACCTACGAGCAGTACTTC.

The V gene is TRBV2, the J gene TRBJ2-7, with 9 bases identical to TRBD2. V dropped 7 bases and J dropped 9; count of bases not matched to a gene: 16. Germline V gene lookup returns CDR1 SNHLY and CDR2 FYNNEI. The CDR3 is 15 residues long. CDR3 in amino acids: CASIREAGGLSRQYF. CDR3 in DNA: TGTGCCAGCATCCGGGAGGCGGGAGGGCTCTCCAGGCAGTACTTC. Supplemented by reference TRBV2 and TRBJ2-7, the full variable domain reads EPEVTQTPSHQVTQMGQEVILRCVPISNHLYFYWYRQILGQKVEFLVSFYNNEISEKSEIFDDQFSVERPDGSNFTLKIRSTKLEDSAMYFCASIREAGGLSRQYFGPGTRLTVT.

The rearrangement uses TRBV27 and TRBJ2-5; TRBD2 aligns across 9 bases. V dropped 4 bases and J dropped 5; count of bases not matched to a gene: 11. The CDR3 loop spans 16 amino acids. Germline V gives CDR1 MNHEY, CDR2 SMNVEV (reference sequence). The CDR3 loop is CASSSLFSGSGETQYF. CDR3 nucleotides: TGTGCCAGCAGTTCACTGTTTAGCGGGAGCGGGGAGACCCAGTACTTC.

The chain joins TRBV9 to TRBJ2-1, with D perhaps TRBD2 (6 bases). This CDR3 is built from 14 residues. The V and J ends lost 4 bases and 3 bases respectively, with 11 bases between them. Germline V CDR1 and CDR2: SGDLS, YYNGEE. CDR3 in DNA: TGTGCCAGCAGCATCGGCGGGAACTACAATGAGCAGTTCTTC. As protein: CASSIGGNYNEQFF.

The CDR3, as DNA: TGCAGCGTTTTTACTCCGGGACACCTACGCCAAGAGACCCAGTACTTC. Protein product: CSVFTPGHLRQETQYF. The chain couples TRBV29-1 to TRBJ2-5; possible D gene TRBD1, 6 bases. The length of the CDR3 is 16 residues. Germline V CDR1 and CDR2: SQVTM, ANQGSEA. Between the trimmed V and J ends, which lost 5 bases and 1 base, there was a span of 20 bases.

V and J are TRBV7-9 and TRBJ2-7; TRBD1 aligns across 8 bases. V lost 7 bases to trimming and J lost 1 base; unmatched junction nucleotides: 6. Germline V lookup: CDR1 SEHNR, CDR2 FQNEAQ (reference sequence). CDR3 length equals 14 residues. CDR3: CASNIGQGSYEQYF. For the CDR3, the DNA is TGTGCCAGCAACATCGGACAGGGTTCCTACGAGCAGTACTTC.

The chain uses TRBV5-7 and TRBJ2-2; TRBD1 matches at 7 bases. TRBV5-7 is an ORF; its function is uncertain. V shed 4 bases and J 0 bases; nucleotides not matched to a gene: 12. This CDR3 spans 18 amino acids. The CDR3 nucleotides read TGTGCCAGCAGCCACGACAGGGTGGGCTATTCGAACACCGGGGAGCTGTTTTTT. It codes for CASSHDRVGYSNTGELFF.

The CDR3 here is CASSLAVDRGLNEQFF. CDR3 nucleotides: TGTGCCAGCAGCTTGGCCGTCGACAGGGGGCTTAATGAGCAGTTCTTC. The chain links TRBV5-5 to TRBJ2-1, with 10 positions matching TRBD1. The CDR3 is 16 residues long. After removal of 0 bases from V and 7 bases from J, the junction contained 7 bases not matched to a gene. In germline, CDR1 is SGHKS, CDR2 YYEKEE (reference sequence).

The CDR3 coding sequence is TGTGCCAGCAGCTTCGCCGGGACAGGAGGTCCTGGAAACACCATATATTTT. Residues: CASSFAGTGGPGNTIYF. The chain recombines TRBV7-8 with TRBJ1-3; 8 positions agree with TRBD1. V lost 3 bases to trimming and J lost 2 bases; unmatched junction nucleotides: 9. The CDR3 contains 17 residues. Germline V gene data show CDR1 as SGHVS and CDR2 as FQNEAQ.

The V gene is TRBV2, the J gene TRBJ2-7; TRBD2 agrees at 8 bases. This CDR3 contains 15 residues. Germline V gives CDR1 SNHLY, CDR2 FYNNEI. V lost 4 bases and J lost 6; bases outside the gene matches: 11. The DNA for the CDR3 is TGTGCCAGCAGTGGAGAGGGAAACCGGGGGGGCGAGCAGTACTTC. Protein product: CASSGEGNRGGEQYF.

The chain couples TRBV6-4 to TRBJ2-3; 10 nucleotides agree with TRBD2. Germline lookup yields CDR1 MRHNA and CDR2 SNTAGT. The junction had 6 bases not matched to a gene; V was cut back by 4 bases and J by 5 bases. This CDR3 has 15 residues. The CDR3 DNA reads TGTGCCAGCAGTGCCTTAGCGGGAGGAGGAGATACGCAGTATTTT. It translates to CASSALAGGGDTQYF.

The chain joins TRBV29-1 to TRBJ2-5; 13 bases are a match to TRBD2. V shed 5 bases and J 5 bases; nucleotides not matched to a gene: 5. The CDR3 is made up of 14 amino acids. The germline CDR1 and CDR2 sequences are SQVTM and ANQGSEA. The CDR3 is CSVFTSGRGETQYF. The CDR3, as DNA: TGCAGCGTTTTCACTAGCGGGAGGGGGGAGACCCAGTACTTC.

This sequence joins TRBV5-4 and TRBJ2-5, with TRBD2 identical over 9 bases. The CDR3 spans 17 residues. V gave up 0 bases and J gave up 0 bases; unmatched junction bases: 6. Germline CDR1 is SGHNT and CDR2 is YYREEE (reference sequence). CDR3: CASSLAISGSNQETQYF. CDR3 coding DNA: TGTGCCAGCAGCTTGGCCATTAGCGGGAGTAACCAAGAGACCCAGTACTTC.

The CDR3 loop is CASSDRTGGYEQYF. DNA of the CDR3: TGCGCCAGCAGCGACAGGACAGGGGGCTACGAGCAGTACTTC. This chain links TRBV5-1 with TRBJ2-7; 10 bases are a match to TRBD1. The CDR3 covers 14 residues. Germline values: CDR1 SGHRS, CDR2 YFSETQ. The ends lost 4 bases at V and 3 bases at J; junction bases unmatched: 4.

The V and J genes are TRBV30 and TRBJ1-2, with D possibly being TRBD1 (5 bases). The CDR3 loop spans 11 amino acids. Germline CDR1 and CDR2: GTSNPN and SVGIG (reference sequence). Trimming left V 5 bases short and J 5 bases short, with 9 bases between. The CDR3 sequence is CAWRGVYGYTF. In DNA form, the CDR3 reads TGTGCCTGGCGAGGGGTTTATGGCTACACCTTC.

CDR3 bases: TGTGCCAGCAGTTCCCCAGATAGCAATCAGCCCCAGCATTTT. Encoded protein: CASSSPDSNQPQHF. V gene TRBV6-5 combines with J gene TRBJ1-5; no clear D. The V and J ends lost 4 bases and 0 bases respectively, with 7 bases between them. Germline values: CDR1 MNHEY, CDR2 SVGAGI. CDR3 size: 14 residues.

The chain combines TRBV10-1 with TRBJ2-7; perhaps TRBD2 as D (5 bases). Trimming pared 4 bases from V and 0 bases from J, leaving 19 bases between. CDR1 and CDR2 from the germline V gene are WNHNN and SYGVQD (reference sequence). The CDR3 totals 17 residues. CDR3: CASSAVAPNRVSYEQYF. DNA of the CDR3: TGCGCCAGCAGTGCCGTAGCGCCCAACCGTGTCTCCTACGAGCAGTACTTC.

The V call is TRBV10-2, the J call TRBJ2-5; a weak D match, TRBD2 (5 bases). V was cut by 3 bases and J by 2 bases, with 10 bases left in between. In germline, CDR1 is WSHSY, CDR2 SAAADI. The CDR3 consists of 14 residues. CDR3 nucleotides: TGCGCCAGCAGTGATTACGGGAATCAAGAGACCCAGTACTTC. This codes for CASSDYGNQETQYF.

The chain couples TRBV5-5 to TRBJ1-4; D is undetermined. CDR3 length: 14 residues. CDR1 is SGHKS and CDR2 is YYEKEE in the germline V gene (reference sequence). V was cut by 4 bases and J by 8 bases, with 15 bases left in between. In DNA, the CDR3 is TGTGCCAGCAGCCTTGAGTGGGGAAGAGAAAAACTGTTTTTT. Translating it yields CASSLEWGREKLFF.